This T cell receptor beta chain was recorded in a study of blood T cell repertoires in COVID-19. Turning to the study itself: The United States, Italy and Spain provided the acute and convalescent COVID-19 samples. Nucleic acid was either cDNA or gDNA, and it came from T cells, B-cell-depleted T cells, or PBMCs.

The table came from immunoSEQ multiplex PCR; TCRdb's copy has only in-frame clones and leaves some out. There are about 200,000 clones in the sample; about 88% occur only once, and 15% to 20% lies in the top ten. Per germline, CDR1 MNHNS and CDR2 SASEGT. The V gene lost 3 bases and the J gene lost 4 bases, with 16 bases spanning the gap. The CDR3 is 16 amino acids. The sample comprised peripheral blood. This chain joins TRBV6-1 and TRBJ2-1; possibly TRBD1 for D (6 bases). This clonotype originated in a man over 45 with COVID-19, enrolled during active disease. This chain's CDR3 is CASSDQTGWGYNEQFF. CDR3 DNA: TGTGCCAGCAGTGACCAAACAGGGTGGGGATACAATGAGCAGTTCTTC.